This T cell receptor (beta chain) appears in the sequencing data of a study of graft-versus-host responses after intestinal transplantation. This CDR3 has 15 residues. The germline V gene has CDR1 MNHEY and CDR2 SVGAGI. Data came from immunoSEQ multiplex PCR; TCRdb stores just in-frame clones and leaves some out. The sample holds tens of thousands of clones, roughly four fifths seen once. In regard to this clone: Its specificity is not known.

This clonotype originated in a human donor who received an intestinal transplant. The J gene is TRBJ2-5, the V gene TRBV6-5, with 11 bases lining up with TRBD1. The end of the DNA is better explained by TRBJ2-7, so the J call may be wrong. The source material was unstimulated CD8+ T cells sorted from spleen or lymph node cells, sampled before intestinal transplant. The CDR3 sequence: CASSYWGQGGYEQYF. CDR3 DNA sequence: TGTGCCAGCAGTTACTGGGGACAGGGGGGATACGAGCAGTACTTC.